This T cell receptor beta chain emerged from a study of CD8 T cells in Susac syndrome. General study points: Only a relatively small number of individuals were included in the TCR sequencing and HLA analysis.

Random hexamers were used to reverse transcribe the RNA input (about 0.45 to 1 ug). The CDR3 of TCR beta was amplified by immunoSEQ multiplex PCR across 54 Vbeta and 13 Jbeta. TCRdb reprocessed the immunoSEQ multiplex PCR reads with MiXCR, giving one entry per CDR3 protein. There are 150,000 to 190,000 distinct CDR3 sequences in the sample; just under 97% occur only once, and 0.14% to 0.15% lies in the top ten. TCR beta sequences were obtained from blood CD8+ and CD4+ T cells. TEMRA cells were FACS-enriched and CD8+ and CD4+ T cells negatively isolated. As regards this clonotype: Its matching antigen is unknown.

The CDR3 is 13 residues long. Trimming removed 3 bases from V and 6 bases from J, with 9 bases in between. CDR1 LNHNV and CDR2 YYDKDF come from the germline V gene (reference sequence). This clonotype originated in a human donor with multiple sclerosis. Material: CD8+ T cells from PBMCs. This sequence joins TRBV15 and TRBJ1-5; D is perhaps TRBD1 (5 bases). The CDR3 sequence is CATSSPGTQPQHF. DNA of the CDR3: TGTGCCACCAGCAGCCCAGGGACTCAGCCCCAGCATTTT.